This T cell receptor beta chain originates from a study of T-cell memory formation after mild COVID-19. Study-wide context: TCR clusters mostly belonged to single donors.

The CDR3 is 14 amino acids. Per germline, CDR1 SGHDT and CDR2 YYEEEE. The V end was cut by 0 bases, the J end by 8 bases, with 14 bases between. TCRdb independently ran MiXCR on the 5' RACE reads; one entry per CDR3 protein. The table includes 400,000 to 500,000 distinct CDR3 sequences, 15% to 25% detected once. This clonotype was seen a few times. Its antigen is as yet unknown. The study, taken as a whole, reports: Contracting clones localized mainly to CM and EM when CD4+ and mainly to EMRA when CD8+. In pre-infection memory, a portion of responding clones appeared, which suggested that cross-reactive memory joined.

The clonotype was recovered from an adult woman who had mild COVID-19 (a few samples of this study predate the infection). Cell type and time point are not known. The source material was PBMCs or a T cell subset sorted from them (not recorded which). This chain links TRBV5-6 with TRBJ1-2; D is undetermined. The CDR3 loop is CASSLAPDHRGYTF. CDR3 bases: TGTGCCAGCAGCTTGGCCCCGGACCATAGGGGCTACACCTTC. Drawing the rest from reference TRBV5-6 and TRBJ1-2, the complete variable domain is DAGVTQSPTHLIKTRGQQVTLRCSPKSGHDTVSWYQQALGQGPQFIFQYYEEEERQRGNFPDRFSGHQFPNYSSELNVNALLLGDSALYLCASSLAPDHRGYTFGSGTRLTVV.